The 26 T cell receptor beta chains given below trace back to one sample, sequenced in a study of early T cells in non-severe SARS-CoV-2 infection. TCRdb independently ran MiXCR on the 5' RACE reads; one entry per CDR3 protein. The sample holds fewer than 65,000 distinct CDR3 sequences, about 6% seen once. Here the sequenced sample was whole blood, taken at baseline. These receptors were obtained from an adult who was a healthcare worker with PCR-confirmed SARS-CoV-2 infection or an uninfected control (not recorded which).

Only a few counts were recorded for this clonotype. The V gene is TRBV20-1, the J gene TRBJ2-3; D is uncertain. V was cut by 3 bases and J by 3 bases, with 4 bases left in between. Germline values: CDR1 DFQATT, CDR2 SNEGSKA (reference sequence). The CDR3 sequence is 11 residues long. The CDR3 bases are TGCAGTGCTAGGTTTACAGATACGCAGTATTTT. Translated, it gives CSARFTDTQYF.

This clonotype was recorded many times. The chain's CDR3 is CASSPGQGSNTEAFF. The CDR3 DNA is TGTGCCAGCTCACCGGGACAGGGGTCAAACACTGAAGCTTTCTTT. The chain recombines TRBV18 with TRBJ1-1; TRBD1 aligns across 10 bases. J gave up 2 bases and V 3 bases, and 3 bases lay outside the gene matches. The germline V gene encodes CDR1 KGHSH and CDR2 LQKENI. The CDR3 runs to 15 residues.

This clonotype was recorded many times. The J gene is TRBJ1-6, the V gene TRBV20-1; 12 nucleotides align to TRBD1. Per the germline V gene, CDR1 is DFQATT and CDR2 is SNEGSKA (reference sequence). CDR3 length equals 14 residues. Trimming took 5 bases from V and 10 from J; bases not matched to a gene: 6. In nucleotides, the CDR3 is TGCAGTGCTCGGGGGACAGGGGGCCACTCACCCCTCCACTTT. Amino acid sequence: CSARGTGGHSPLHF.

Relative to its sample, this clonotype is medium-sized (0.01 to 0.1%). This chain uses TRBV7-3 with TRBJ2-5, with D possibly TRBD1 on 5 matching bases. V was trimmed by 1 base and J by 5 bases, leaving 11 bases between them. CDR3 length equals 14 residues. Per the germline V gene, CDR1 is SGHTA and CDR2 is FQGTGA. The CDR3 region is CASSLNGATETQYF. CDR3 in DNA: TGTGCCAGCAGCTTAAATGGGGCAACGGAGACCCAGTACTTC. Drawing the rest from reference TRBV7-3 and TRBJ2-5, the complete variable domain is GAGVSQTPSNKVTEKGKYVELRCDPISGHTALYWYRQSLGQGPEFLIYFQGTGAADDSGLPNDRFFAVRPEGSVSTLKIQRTERGDSAVYLCASSLNGATETQYFGPGTRLLVL.

This clonotype has at least ten counts. The V gene is TRBV27, the J gene TRBJ1-2, with 7 bases fitting TRBD1. With 0 bases clipped from V and 2 bases from J, the junction kept 3 bases outside the gene matches. The CDR3 runs 15 residues. Germline V CDR1 and CDR2: MNHEY, SMNVEV (reference sequence). The DNA for the CDR3 is TGTGCCAGCAGTTTATCGGAGACAGGGAACTATGGCTACACCTTC. Translating gives CASSLSETGNYGYTF.

This clonotype was seen at least ten times. J is TRBJ2-1 and V is TRBV5-6, with TRBD2 identical over 7 bases. CDR3 length: 14 amino acids. Germline CDR1 is SGHDT and CDR2 is YYEEEE. The V segment lost 4 bases and the J segment 8 bases; nucleotides outside the gene matches: 9. CDR3 amino acids: CASSMRENRYEQFF. In DNA, the CDR3 is TGTGCCAGCAGCATGCGGGAGAACCGCTATGAGCAGTTCTTC.

This clonotype was counted at least ten times. The chain employs TRBV28 and TRBJ2-2; D remains ambiguous. This CDR3 contains 13 residues. V was trimmed by 7 bases and J by 5 bases, leaving 11 bases between them. Germline CDR1 reads MDHEN; CDR2 reads SYDVKM. CDR3 sequence: CASKRSITGELFF. Written as DNA, the CDR3 is TGTGCCAGCAAGAGAAGCATAACCGGGGAGCTGTTTTTT.

This chain connects TRBV21-1 to TRBJ2-5; the D call in the table, TRBD1, was not verified against the DNA. TRBV21-1 is given as a pseudogene. The CDR3 extends over 16 amino acids. CDR3 sequence: CASSPARWALEETQYF. The CDR3 DNA reads TGTGCCAGCAGCCCAGCCAGATGGGCGCTAGAAGAGACCCAGTACTTC.

V and J are TRBV10-3 and TRBJ2-3; 10 bases match TRBD2. Germline CDR1 is ENHRY and CDR2 is SYGVKD. V lost 3 bases to trimming and J lost 2 bases; unmatched junction nucleotides: 14. The CDR3 extends over 19 amino acids. In DNA form, the CDR3 reads TGTGCCATCAGTGAACGAAGGGGACTAGCGAGACTCCCCACAGATACGCAGTATTTT. Translated, it gives CAISERRGLARLPTDTQYF.

This clonotype was seen a handful of times. The CDR3: CASSLADRKAFF. In DNA form, the CDR3 reads TGTGCCAGCAGCTTGGCCGACCGTAAAGCTTTCTTT. V gene TRBV7-9 combines with J gene TRBJ1-1; D remains unclear. V gave up 3 bases and J gave up 9 bases, with 11 bases separating them. The V gene's germline CDR1 is SEHNR and CDR2 FQNEAQ (reference sequence). The CDR3 contains 12 residues.

The chain combines TRBV2 with TRBJ1-5; a possible D gene is TRBD1 (6 bases). CDR3 length equals 14 residues. Trimming removed 3 bases at V and 5 bases at J, with 11 bases between. Germline values: CDR1 SNHLY, CDR2 FYNNEI. The CDR3 spells CASSEQGPYQPQHF. The CDR3 DNA follows: TGTGCCAGCAGTGAGCAGGGGCCTTATCAGCCCCAGCATTTT. Drawing the rest from reference TRBV2 and TRBJ1-5, the complete variable domain is EPEVTQTPSHQVTQMGQEVILRCVPISNHLYFYWYRQILGQKVEFLVSFYNNEISEKSEIFDDQFSVERPDGSNFTLKIRSTKLEDSAMYFCASSEQGPYQPQHFGDGTRLSIL.

To note about this clonotype: A much larger clonotype is one base distant, so this may be a read error. This chain joins TRBV20-1 and TRBJ1-5; D gene unclear. Germline V gives CDR1 DFQATT, CDR2 SNEGSKA (reference sequence). There are 12 residues in the CDR3. The V end lost 2 bases, the J end lost 6 bases, and 8 bases lay between the germline ends. As DNA, the CDR3 is TGCAGTGCTAGAATTCTAGTTCAGCCCCAGCATTTT. This translates into CSARILVQPQHF.

This clonotype has at least ten counts. The chain recombines TRBV6-6 with TRBJ2-6; 9 nucleotides line up with TRBD2. Trimming cost V 6 bases and J 0 bases; bases outside gene matches: 9. Germline CDR1 MNHNY, CDR2 SVGAGI (reference sequence). The CDR3 is made up of 18 amino acids. CDR3 sequence reads: CASSYRLAGSSGANVLTF. CDR3 DNA: TGTGCCAGCAGCTACCGGCTAGCGGGGAGCTCTGGGGCCAACGTCCTGACTTTC.

This clonotype has ten or more counts. The rearrangement uses TRBV28 and TRBJ2-7; tentatively, D is TRBD1 (6 bases). V lost 3 bases and J 5 bases, leaving 11 bases between the germline ends. This CDR3 has 13 residues. Germline CDR1 and CDR2: MDHEN and SYDVKM. CDR3 amino acids: CASSFDRWDEQYF. The CDR3 DNA reads TGTGCCAGCAGTTTCGACAGGTGGGACGAGCAGTACTTC.

The chain recombines TRBV7-9 with TRBJ2-3; D is uncertain. Trimming took off 5 bases at V and 6 bases at J, with 6 bases between the two ends. Germline V lookup: CDR1 SEHNR, CDR2 FQNEAQ (reference sequence). The CDR3 covers 11 residues. The CDR3 DNA is TGTGCCAGCAGCCCGCGGGATACGCAGTATTTT. Its protein product is CASSPRDTQYF.

This clonotype was detected a few times. The V and J genes are TRBV28 and TRBJ2-1, with 10 bases aligning to TRBD2. The CDR3 totals 15 residues. Per the germline V gene, CDR1 is MDHEN and CDR2 is SYDVKM. The V gene end was trimmed by 4 bases and the J gene end by 5 bases; junction bases not matched to a gene: 5. The DNA for the CDR3 is TGTGCCAGCAGTTCGCTAGCGGGAGCCCACAATGAGCAGTTCTTC. This sequence encodes CASSSLAGAHNEQFF. The complete variable domain, with remaining parts taken from reference TRBV28 and TRBJ2-1, reads DVKVTQSSRYLVKRTGEKVFLECVQDMDHENMFWYRQDPGLGLRLIYFSYDVKMKEKGDIPEGYSVSREKKERFSLILESASTNQTSMYLCASSSLAGAHNEQFFGPGTRLTVL.

In its sample, this clonotype was seen a few times. This rearrangement joins TRBV4-3 to TRBJ2-7; TRBD2 is a possible D gene (5 bases). The CDR3 has 15 residues. Germline V gives CDR1 LGHNA, CDR2 YSLEER. V was clipped by 0 bases and J by 1 base, with 10 bases between them. DNA of the CDR3: TGCGCCAGCAGCCAAGACTCCGGGGTTTCCTACGAGCAGTACTTC. As protein: CASSQDSGVSYEQYF.

This clonotype was detected ten times or more. The V gene is TRBV29-1, the J gene TRBJ2-7; 7 bases align to TRBD1. Germline V lookup: CDR1 SQVTM, CDR2 ANQGSEA. V shed 3 bases, J shed 2 bases, and the junction held 10 bases outside the gene matches. The CDR3 spans 15 residues. CDR3 nucleotide sequence: TGCAGCGTTGAGTCGGCAGGGGGTACCCCCTACGAGCAGTACTTC. Amino acid sequence: CSVESAGGTPYEQYF.

This clonotype was seen many times. The chain has TRBV5-1 and TRBJ1-2; possible D gene TRBD1, 5 bases. Between the trimmed V and J ends, which lost 7 bases and 4 bases, there was a span of 17 bases. CDR3 length: 14 residues. The V gene's germline CDR1 is SGHRS and CDR2 YFSETQ. The CDR3 is CASPWGAGSYGYTF. The CDR3 DNA reads as TGCGCCAGCCCCTGGGGCGCAGGGAGCTATGGCTACACCTTC.

The table lists this clonotype with many counts. The CDR3 nucleotides read TGTGCCACCTCCATGGACAGTAACGGCGGGGAGCTGTTTTTT. Translated, it gives CATSMDSNGGELFF. The rearrangement joins TRBV2 to TRBJ2-2, with D possibly TRBD1 on 6 matching bases. This CDR3 comprises 14 residues. CDR1 SNHLY and CDR2 FYNNEI come from the germline V gene. Trimming removed 10 bases from V and 7 bases from J, with 19 bases in between.

This clonotype has at least ten counts. The chain uses TRBV9 and TRBJ2-2; D ambiguous. The CDR3 is 15 residues long. Trimming shortened V by 0 bases and J by 6 bases, and 12 bases separated the two germline ends. CDR1 and CDR2 (germline): SGDLS, YYNGEE. The CDR3 sequence is CASSVDWGMAGELFF. CDR3 nucleotide sequence: TGTGCCAGCAGCGTAGACTGGGGTATGGCCGGGGAGCTGTTTTTT. Combining the CDR3 with reference TRBV9 and TRBJ2-2 gives the whole variable domain DSGVTQTPKHLITATGQRVTLRCSPRSGDLSVYWYQQSLDQGLQFLIQYYNGEERAKGNILERFSAQQFPDLHSELNLSSLELGDSALYFCASSVDWGMAGELFFGEGSRLTVL.

In its sample, this clonotype was seen a few times. The rearrangement links TRBV24-1 to TRBJ1-5, with D tentatively TRBD1 (5 bases). V lost 7 bases to trimming and J lost 5 bases, with 14 bases between them. CDR1 is KGHDR, CDR2 SFDVKD, per germline. The CDR3 is 14 residues long. DNA for the CDR3: TGTGCCACCAGCTCCAGGGAGTGGTATCAGCCCCAGCATTTT. Translated: CATSSREWYQPQHF.

This chain connects TRBV12-3 or TRBV12-4 to TRBJ1-5, with D tentatively TRBD1 (6 bases). The V and J ends lost 3 bases and 2 bases respectively, with 11 bases between them. The CDR3 is 15 residues long. For the CDR3, the DNA is TGTGCCAGCAGTTTGTCGGAGGGGGGCAATCAGCCCCAGCATTTT. Protein product: CASSLSEGGNQPQHF.

This clonotype has at least ten counts. The gene calls are TRBV20-1 and TRBJ1-1, with a tentative D call TRBD1 (6 bases). The CDR3 is 13 residues long. Trimming stripped 3 bases from V and 7 bases from J, with 15 bases between. CDR1 DFQATT and CDR2 SNEGSKA come from the germline V gene (reference sequence). CDR3 nucleotides: TGCAGTGCTAGTCGGGCAGGGGTTTATGAAGCTTTCTTT. Translating gives CSASRAGVYEAFF.

CDR3 protein: CASSLVGSSYEQYF. CDR3 nucleotide sequence: TGTGCCAGCAGTTTAGTAGGGAGCTCCTACGAGCAGTACTTC. The chain has TRBV28 and TRBJ2-7; a possible D gene is TRBD2 (5 bases). The CDR3 consists of 14 residues. Trimming stripped 2 bases from V and 0 bases from J, with 8 bases between. CDR1 MDHEN and CDR2 SYDVKM come from the germline V gene.

Note on this clonotype: A much more abundant neighbour one base away suggests this may be a read error. The chain joins TRBV25-1 to TRBJ1-1; TRBD1 matches at 12 bases. CDR1 and CDR2 (germline): MGHDK, SYGVNS. This CDR3 has 13 amino acids. The CDR3 spells CATQPGTGGVAYF. The CDR3 nucleotides are TGTGCCACTCAGCCCGGGACAGGGGGCGTAGCTTACTTT.